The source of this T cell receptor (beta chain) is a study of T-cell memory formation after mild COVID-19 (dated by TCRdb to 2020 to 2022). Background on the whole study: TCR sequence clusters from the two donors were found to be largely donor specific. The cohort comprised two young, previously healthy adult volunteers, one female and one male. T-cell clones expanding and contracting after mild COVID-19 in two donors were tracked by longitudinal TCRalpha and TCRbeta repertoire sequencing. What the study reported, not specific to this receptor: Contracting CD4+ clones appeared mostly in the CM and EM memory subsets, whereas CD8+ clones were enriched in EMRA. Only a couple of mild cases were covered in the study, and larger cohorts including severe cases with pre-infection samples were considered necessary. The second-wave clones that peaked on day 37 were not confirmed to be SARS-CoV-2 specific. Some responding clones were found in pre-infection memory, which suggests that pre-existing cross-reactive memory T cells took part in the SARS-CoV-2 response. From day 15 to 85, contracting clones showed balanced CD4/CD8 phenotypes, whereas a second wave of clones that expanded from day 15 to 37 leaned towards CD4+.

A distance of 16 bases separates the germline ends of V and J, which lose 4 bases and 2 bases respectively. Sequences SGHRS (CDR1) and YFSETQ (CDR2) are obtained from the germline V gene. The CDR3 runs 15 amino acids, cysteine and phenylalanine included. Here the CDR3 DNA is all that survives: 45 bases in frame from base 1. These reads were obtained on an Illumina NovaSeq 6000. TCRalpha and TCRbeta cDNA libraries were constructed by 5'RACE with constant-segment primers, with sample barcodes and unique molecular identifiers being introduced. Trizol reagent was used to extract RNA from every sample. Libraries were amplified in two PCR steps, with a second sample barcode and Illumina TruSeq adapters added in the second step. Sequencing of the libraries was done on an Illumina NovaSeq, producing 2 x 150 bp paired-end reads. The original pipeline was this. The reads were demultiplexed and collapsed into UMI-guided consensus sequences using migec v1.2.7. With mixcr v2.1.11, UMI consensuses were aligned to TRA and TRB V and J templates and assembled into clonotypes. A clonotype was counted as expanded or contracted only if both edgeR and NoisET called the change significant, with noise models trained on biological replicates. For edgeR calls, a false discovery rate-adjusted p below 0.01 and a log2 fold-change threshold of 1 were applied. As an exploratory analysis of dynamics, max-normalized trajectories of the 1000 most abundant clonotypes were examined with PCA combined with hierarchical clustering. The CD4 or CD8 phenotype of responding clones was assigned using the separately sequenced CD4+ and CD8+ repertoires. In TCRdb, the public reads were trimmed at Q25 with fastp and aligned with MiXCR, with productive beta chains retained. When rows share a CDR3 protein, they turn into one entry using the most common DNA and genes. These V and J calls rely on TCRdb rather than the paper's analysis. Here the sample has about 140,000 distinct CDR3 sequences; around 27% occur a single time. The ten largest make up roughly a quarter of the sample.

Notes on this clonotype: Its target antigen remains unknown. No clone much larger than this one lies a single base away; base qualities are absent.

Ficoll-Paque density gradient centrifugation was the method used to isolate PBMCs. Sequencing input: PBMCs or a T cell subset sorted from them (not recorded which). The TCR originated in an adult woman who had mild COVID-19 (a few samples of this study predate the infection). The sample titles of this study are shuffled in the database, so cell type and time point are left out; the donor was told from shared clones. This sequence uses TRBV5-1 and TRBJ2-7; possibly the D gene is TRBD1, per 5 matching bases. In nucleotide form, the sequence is TGCGCCAGCAGCCCCCTACCCGACAGAACCTACGAGCAGTACTTC. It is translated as CASSPLPDRTYEQYF. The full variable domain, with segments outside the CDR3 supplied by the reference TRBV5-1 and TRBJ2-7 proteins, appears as KAGVTQTPRYLIKTRGQQVTLSCSPISGHRSVSWYQQTPGQGLQFLFEYFSETQRNKGNFPGRFSGRQFSNSRSEMNVSTLELGDSALYLCASSPLPDRTYEQYFGPGTRLTVT.